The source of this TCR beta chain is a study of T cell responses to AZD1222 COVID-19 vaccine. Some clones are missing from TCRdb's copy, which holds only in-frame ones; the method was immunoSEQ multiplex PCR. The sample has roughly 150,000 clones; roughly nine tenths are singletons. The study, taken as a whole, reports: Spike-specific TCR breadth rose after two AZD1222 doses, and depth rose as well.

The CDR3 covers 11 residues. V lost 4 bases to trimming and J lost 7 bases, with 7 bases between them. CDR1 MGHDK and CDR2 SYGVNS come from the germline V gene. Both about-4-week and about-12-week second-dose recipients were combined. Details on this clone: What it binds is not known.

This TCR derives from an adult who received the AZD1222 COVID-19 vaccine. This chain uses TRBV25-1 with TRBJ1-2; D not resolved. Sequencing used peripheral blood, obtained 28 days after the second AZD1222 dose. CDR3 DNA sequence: TGTGCCAGCAGTGTAACTGGTGGCTACACCTTC. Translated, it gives CASSVTGGYTF.